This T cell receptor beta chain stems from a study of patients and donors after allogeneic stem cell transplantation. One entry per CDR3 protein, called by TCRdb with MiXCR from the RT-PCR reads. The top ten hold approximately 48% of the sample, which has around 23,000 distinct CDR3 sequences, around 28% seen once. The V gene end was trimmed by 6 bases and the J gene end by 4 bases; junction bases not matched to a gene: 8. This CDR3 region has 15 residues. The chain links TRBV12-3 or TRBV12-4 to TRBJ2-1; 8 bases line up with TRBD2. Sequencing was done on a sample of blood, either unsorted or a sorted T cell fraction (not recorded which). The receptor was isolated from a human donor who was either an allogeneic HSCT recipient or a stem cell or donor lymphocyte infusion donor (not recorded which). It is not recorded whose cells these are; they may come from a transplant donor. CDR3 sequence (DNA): TGTGCCAGCAGCCGCGGGGGGCGAAAATACAATGAGCAGTTCTTC. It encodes CASSRGGRKYNEQFF.